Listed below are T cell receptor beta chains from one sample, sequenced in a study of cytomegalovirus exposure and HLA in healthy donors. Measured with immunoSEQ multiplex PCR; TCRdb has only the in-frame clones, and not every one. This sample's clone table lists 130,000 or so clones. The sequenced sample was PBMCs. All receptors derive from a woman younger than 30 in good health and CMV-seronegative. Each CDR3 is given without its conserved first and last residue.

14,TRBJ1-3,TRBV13,ASSLLPGKSGNTIY
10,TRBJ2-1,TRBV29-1,SARQGLNEQF
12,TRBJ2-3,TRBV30,ARGDFWSTDTQY
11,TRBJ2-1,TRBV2,ASRGQGDSEQF
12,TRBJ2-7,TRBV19,ASRYRVTDYEQY
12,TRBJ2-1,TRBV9,ASSVASSYNEQF
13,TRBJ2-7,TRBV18,ASSAAGEATYEQY
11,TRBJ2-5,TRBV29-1,SVIRGSQGTQY
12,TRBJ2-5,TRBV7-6,ASSRLATQETQY
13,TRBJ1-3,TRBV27,ASSPTVSTGNTIY
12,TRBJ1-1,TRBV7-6,ASSLEGLGAEAF